The entry below describes one T cell receptor beta chain. Its target is not known. This entry belongs to a study of T-cell memory formation after mild COVID-19. Overall study results and limits: Mainly in CM and EM were contracting CD4+ clones; CD8+ were in EMRA.

Germline CDR1 MNHNY, CDR2 SVGAGI (reference sequence). The CDR3 has 13 amino acids. Trimming shortened V by 6 bases and J by 7 bases, and 16 bases separated the two germline ends. One entry per CDR3 protein, called by TCRdb with MiXCR from the 5' RACE reads. The sample has 400,000 to 450,000 distinct CDR3 sequences; roughly 18% are singletons. The material sequenced was PBMCs or a T cell subset sorted from them (not recorded which). V and J are TRBV6-6 and TRBJ2-7; TRBD2 might be the D (7 bases). The sequence was collected from a man between 18 and 29 years old who had mild COVID-19 (a few samples of this study predate the infection). Cell type and time point are not known. The CDR3 DNA follows: TGTGCCAGCAGGACCTGGGAGGGGGGGGAGCAGTACTTC. Translation: CASRTWEGGEQYF.